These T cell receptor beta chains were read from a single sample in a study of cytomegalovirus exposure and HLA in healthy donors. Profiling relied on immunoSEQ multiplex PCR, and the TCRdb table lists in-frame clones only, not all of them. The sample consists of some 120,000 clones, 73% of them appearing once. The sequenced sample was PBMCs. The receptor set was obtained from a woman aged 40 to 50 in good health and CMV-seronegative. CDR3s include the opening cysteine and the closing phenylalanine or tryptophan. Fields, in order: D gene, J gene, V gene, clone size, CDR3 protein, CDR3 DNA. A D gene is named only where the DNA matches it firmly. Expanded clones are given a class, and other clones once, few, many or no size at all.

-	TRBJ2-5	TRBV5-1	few	CASSLLGLSGETQYF	TGCGCCAGCAGCTTGTTAGGTTTGTCGGGAGAGACCCAGTACTTC
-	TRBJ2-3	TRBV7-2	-	CASSLLITSRTDTQYF	TGTGCCAGCAGCTTATTAATAACTAGCAGGACAGATACGCAGTATTTT
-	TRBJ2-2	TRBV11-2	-	CASSLIRANTGELFF	TGTGCCAGCAGCTTGATCCGGGCGAACACCGGGGAGCTGTTTTTT
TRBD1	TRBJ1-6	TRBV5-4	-	CASSDTGELDSPLHF	TGTGCCAGCAGCGACACAGGGGAACTCGATTCACCCCTCCACTTT
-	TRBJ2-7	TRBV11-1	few	CASSLQRRGSSYEQYF	TGTGCCAGCAGCCTACAGCGGAGGGGTTCATCCTACGAGCAGTACTTC
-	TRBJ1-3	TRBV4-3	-	CASSQDHGGTGNTIYF	TGCGCCAGCAGCCAAGATCACGGGGGTACTGGAAACACCATATATTTT
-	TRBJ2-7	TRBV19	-	CASSIQGTYEQYF	TGTGCCAGTAGTATTCAGGGAACCTACGAGCAGTACTTC
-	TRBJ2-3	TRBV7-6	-	CASSLAPQNTGTQYF	TGTGCCAGCAGCTTAGCACCCCAGAACACAGGGACGCAGTATTTT
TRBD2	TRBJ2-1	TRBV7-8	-	CASSLLASGGPSEQFF	TGTGCCAGCAGCTTACTGGCTAGCGGGGGGCCTAGTGAGCAGTTCTTC
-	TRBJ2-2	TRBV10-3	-	CAISEAGLNTGELFF	TGTGCCATCAGTGAGGCGGGCCTGAACACCGGGGAGCTGTTTTTT
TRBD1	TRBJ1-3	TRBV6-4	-	CASSAGTAFTPSGNTIYF	TGTGCCAGCTCCGCCGGGACAGCCTTTACCCCCTCTGGAAACACCATATATTTT
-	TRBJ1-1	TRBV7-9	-	CSSSTGKTEAFF	TGTTCCAGCAGTACAGGGAAGACTGAAGCTTTCTTT
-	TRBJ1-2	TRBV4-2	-	CASSQDAGLSEYGYTF	TGTGCCAGCAGCCAAGACGCAGGGCTGTCCGAATATGGCTACACCTTC
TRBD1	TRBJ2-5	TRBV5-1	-	CASREQGTFETQYF	TGCGCCAGCAGGGAACAGGGGACATTCGAGACCCAGTACTTC
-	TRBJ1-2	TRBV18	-	CASSPTGQTSNYGYTF	TGTGCCAGCTCACCCACCGGACAGACGTCTAACTATGGCTACACCTTC
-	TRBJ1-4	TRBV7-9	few	CSSSLGAGAIEKLFF	TGTTCCAGCAGCTTAGGCGCAGGGGCAATTGAAAAACTGTTTTTT
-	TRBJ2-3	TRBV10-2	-	CASSASSEHRNRYF	TGCGCCAGCAGTGCGTCTAGCGAGCATCGAAATCGGTATTTT
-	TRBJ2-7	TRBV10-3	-	CAISGTGAYEQYF	TGTGCCATCAGCGGGACGGGAGCCTACGAGCAGTACTTC
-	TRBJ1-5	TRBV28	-	CASSLFGDNNQPQHF	TGTGCCAGCAGTTTATTCGGGGATAACAATCAGCCCCAGCATTTT
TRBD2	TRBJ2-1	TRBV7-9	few	CASSFSGEGYNEQFF	TGTGCCAGCAGCTTCAGCGGGGAGGGCTACAATGAGCAGTTCTTC
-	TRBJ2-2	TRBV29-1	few	CSVDQAPNTGELFF	TGCAGCGTTGATCAGGCTCCGAACACCGGGGAGCTGTTTTTT
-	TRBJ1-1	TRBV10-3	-	CASAKALDTEAFF	TGTGCCAGCGCTAAAGCGCTGGACACTGAAGCTTTCTTT
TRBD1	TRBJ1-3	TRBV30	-	CAWSRQGASGNTIYF	TGTGCCTGGAGCCGACAGGGGGCCTCTGGAAACACCATATATTTT
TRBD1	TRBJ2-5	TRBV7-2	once	CASSLIGQVLETQYF	TGTGCCAGCAGCCTAATCGGACAGGTTCTAGAGACCCAGTACTTC
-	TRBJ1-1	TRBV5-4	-	CASSLGQANTEAFF	TGTGCCAGCAGCTTGGGACAGGCCAACACTGAAGCTTTCTTT
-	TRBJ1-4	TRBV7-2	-	CASSLVVQAGNEKLFF	TGTGCCAGCAGCTTAGTCGTCCAGGCAGGAAATGAAAAACTGTTTTTT
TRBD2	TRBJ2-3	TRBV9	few	CASSVGAGDSTDTQYF	TGTGCCAGCAGCGTAGGAGCGGGGGACAGCACAGATACGCAGTATTTT
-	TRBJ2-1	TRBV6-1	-	CASSGRGPYNEQFF	TGTGCCAGCAGTGGGCGGGGGCCTTACAATGAGCAGTTCTTC
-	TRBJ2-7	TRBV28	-	CASSSTHYEQYF	TGTGCCAGCAGTTCTACCCACTACGAGCAGTACTTC
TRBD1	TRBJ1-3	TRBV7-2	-	CASSTGQGAGNTIYF	TGTGCCAGCAGCACCGGACAGGGAGCTGGAAACACCATATATTTT
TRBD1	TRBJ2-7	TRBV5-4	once	CASSLQGNYEQYF	TGTGCCAGCAGCCTACAGGGGAACTACGAGCAGTACTTC
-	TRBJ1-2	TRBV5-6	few	CASAYSGGYGYTF	TGTGCCAGCGCCTACTCGGGGGGCTATGGCTACACCTTC
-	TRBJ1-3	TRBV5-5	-	CASSLDITSGNTIYF	TGTGCCAGCAGCTTGGACATTACCTCTGGAAACACCATATATTTT
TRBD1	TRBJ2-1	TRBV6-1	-	CASSRQGHEQFF	TGTGCCAGCAGTAGACAGGGCCATGAGCAGTTCTTC
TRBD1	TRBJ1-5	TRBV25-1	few	CASTDRDSNQPQHF	TGTGCCAGCACGGACAGGGATAGCAATCAGCCCCAGCATTTT
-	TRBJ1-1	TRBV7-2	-	CASSRGRGVTEAFF	TGTGCCAGCAGCCGGGGGCGGGGGGTGACTGAAGCTTTCTTT
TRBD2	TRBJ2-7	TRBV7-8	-	CASSFGLEGYEQYF	TGTGCCAGCAGCTTTGGACTAGAGGGCTACGAGCAGTACTTC
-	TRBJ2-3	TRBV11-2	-	CASSPRLDGTDTQYF	TGTGCCAGCAGCCCTCGACTAGATGGCACAGATACGCAGTATTTT
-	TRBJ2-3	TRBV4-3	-	CASSQALIEPGTDTQYF	TGCGCCAGCAGCCAAGCTCTGATCGAGCCTGGCACAGATACGCAGTATTTT
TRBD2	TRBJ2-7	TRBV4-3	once	CASSQGGGAAYEQYF	TGCGCCAGCAGCCAAGGCGGGGGGGCCGCCTACGAGCAGTACTTC
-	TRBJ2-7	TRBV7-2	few	CASSLMVAADEQYF	TGTGCCAGCAGCTTAATGGTAGCAGCTGACGAGCAGTACTTC
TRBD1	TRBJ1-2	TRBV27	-	CASSLGQGAGYTF	TGTGCCAGCAGTCTCGGACAGGGGGCCGGCTACACCTTC
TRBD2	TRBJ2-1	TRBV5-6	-	CASSSGGILGDLYNEQFF	TGTGCCAGCAGCTCGGGAGGCATTCTCGGGGACCTTTACAATGAGCAGTTCTTC
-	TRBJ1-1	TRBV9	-	CASSVGQGWGSTEAFF	TGTGCCAGCAGCGTAGGTCAGGGGTGGGGAAGCACTGAAGCTTTCTTT